This T cell receptor beta chain was identified during a study of blood T cell repertoires in COVID-19. Sequencing was performed with immunoSEQ multiplex PCR; in TCRdb, only in-frame clones are kept and a portion is missing. This sample yields around 160,000 clones, of which about 92% are seen a single time; roughly 2% belongs to the top ten. Trimming took 4 bases from V and 5 from J; bases not matched to a gene: 14. Germline CDR1 is KGHSY and CDR2 is FQNENV. This CDR3 contains 16 residues. This rearrangement joins TRBV16 to TRBJ2-7, with 7 bases matching TRBD2. The specimen sequenced was peripheral blood. This TCR derives from a woman aged 55-69 years with COVID-19, enrolled during active disease. CDR3 loop: CASSRGAGNLDHEQYF. CDR3 DNA sequence: TGTGCCAGCAGCCGGGGAGCGGGGAACCTAGACCACGAGCAGTACTTC.